Listed below are T cell receptor beta chains from one sample, sequenced in a study of cytomegalovirus exposure and HLA in healthy donors. Assay used: immunoSEQ multiplex PCR; TCRdb lists only in-frame clones, some missing. The table lists 150,000 to 170,000 clones, about 85% of them singletons. Sequencing input: PBMCs. The source of these receptors is a young man in good health and CMV-seropositive. Each CDR3 is given with its conserved first and last residue. The D gene is left open where the match is weak. Size is stated for part of the rows, as once, few or many counts, or as a class when the clone is expanded.

.	TRBV29-1	TRBD2	TRBJ2-1	TGCAGCGTGCAACTGACTTCCAAGGGACTAGCGGGAGGGGGCGGTGAGCAGTTCTTC	CSVQLTSKGLAGGGGEQFF
.	TRBV5-4	.	TRBJ2-2	TGTGCCAGCAGCCCAACTAACCTGCCGAACACCGGGGAGCTGTTTTTT	CASSPTNLPNTGELFF
.	TRBV10-3	.	TRBJ2-1	TGTGCCATCAGTGAGTCACGCACAGGGTTGGGTGAGCAGTTCTTC	CAISESRTGLGEQFF
.	TRBV12-1	.	TRBJ1-1	TGTGCCAGCAGCTTTGACAAAATTTCACAGGAAGCTTTCTTT	CASSFDKISQEAFF
few	TRBV19	TRBD1	TRBJ1-5	TGTGCCAGTAGTATTCGGCAGGGGGCAGATCTGAATCAGCCCCAGCATTTT	CASSIRQGADLNQPQHF
.	TRBV6-6	.	TRBJ2-2	TGTGCCAGCACCCCCCGGAACACCGGGGAGCTGTTTTTT	CASTPRNTGELFF
.	TRBV18	.	TRBJ1-1	TGTGCCAGCTCACCAATCTCGCAACTCAACACTGAAGCTTTCTTT	CASSPISQLNTEAFF
.	TRBV28	.	TRBJ1-2	TGTGCCAGCCACGGCACGACATACTATGGCTACACCTTC	CASHGTTYYGYTF
.	TRBV25-1	.	TRBJ1-2	TGTGCCACCAAGGGGGACGGAGACTATGGCTACACCTTC	CATKGDGDYGYTF
.	TRBV7-9	TRBD2	TRBJ2-3	TGTGCCAGCAGCTTAACCCGGCGGGGGGCCGAGGATACGCAGTATTTT	CASSLTRRGAEDTQYF
.	TRBV18	.	TRBJ2-1	TGTGCCAGCTCAGGGGAGAGCTCCTACAATGAGCAGTTCTTC	CASSGESSYNEQFF
.	TRBV5-8	.	TRBJ1-5	TGTGCCAGCAGCCCTGACAGGAATCAGCCCCAGCATTTT	CASSPDRNQPQHF
.	TRBV19	TRBD1	TRBJ2-7	TGTGCCAGCCGCACATGGGACAGGGACGAGCAGTACTTC	CASRTWDRDEQYF
.	TRBV2	TRBD2	TRBJ2-3	TGTGCCAGCAGAGCAGCGGGATCCACAGATACGCAGTATTTT	CASRAAGSTDTQYF
.	TRBV5-6	.	TRBJ1-3	TGTGCCAGCAGCTTGGCCCTACGGGATAAGGGGGGGAACACCATATATTTT	CASSLALRDKGGNTIYF
.	TRBV27	TRBD2	TRBJ2-7	TGTGCCAGCAGTTCGAGGACTAGCGGTACCTACGAGCAGTACTTC	CASSSRTSGTYEQYF
.	TRBV6-4	.	TRBJ2-1	TGTGCCAGCAGTGAGTGGTCTAGCTCCTACAATGAGCAGTTCTTC	CASSEWSSSYNEQFF
.	TRBV10-3	.	TRBJ2-3	TGTGCCATCAGTAGGGACTCTAGCACAGATACGCAGTATTTT	CAISRDSSTDTQYF
.	TRBV2	.	TRBJ2-7	TGTGCCAGCCAAGTTCTAGGGGGAGACAGCTACGAGCAGTACTTC	CASQVLGGDSYEQYF
few	TRBV5-1	TRBD2	TRBJ2-2	TGCGCCAGCACGGGACTAGCGAACACCGGGGAGCTGTTTTTT	CASTGLANTGELFF
.	TRBV27	TRBD2	TRBJ2-7	TGTGCCAGCACCTTGAGGGCGGGAGGCTACGAGCAGTACTTC	CASTLRAGGYEQYF
.	TRBV10-2	TRBD1	TRBJ1-1	TGCGCCAGCAGTGAGCGAACAGGGGCGGGGAACACTGAAGCTTTCTTT	CASSERTGAGNTEAFF
.	TRBV5-6	.	TRBJ1-5	TGTGCCAGCAGCTTGGGCACAGGCCAGCCCCAGCATTTT	CASSLGTGQPQHF
.	TRBV4-1	.	TRBJ1-6	TGCGCCAGCAGCCAAGAAATGAGCTCCTATAATTCACCCCTCCACTTT	CASSQEMSSYNSPLHF
.	TRBV6-5	TRBD2	TRBJ2-7	TGTGCCAGCAGTTATAGGAGGGGAGGGCTTTCCTACGAGCAGTACTTC	CASSYRRGGLSYEQYF
few	TRBV5-1	TRBD2	TRBJ2-7	TGCGCCAGCAGCTTCAATAGCGGGAAGGTCCACGAGCAGTACTTC	CASSFNSGKVHEQYF
.	TRBV29-1	.	TRBJ2-3	TGCAGCGCTGAGAGGGGAGGTCCAAAGGGGACAGATACGCAGTATTTT	CSAERGGPKGTDTQYF
.	TRBV2	TRBD1	TRBJ1-2	TGTGCCAGCAAGTTTGGGGGGTACGGGACAGGGGTGGATGGCTACACCTTC	CASKFGGYGTGVDGYTF
.	TRBV7-8	.	TRBJ2-7	TGTGCCAGCAGCGCTCAGGGCAATGAGCAGTACTTC	CASSAQGNEQYF
.	TRBV19	.	TRBJ1-2	TGTGCCAGTAGTATGGCCGGGACACGGGTAGGGTATGGCTACACCTTC	CASSMAGTRVGYGYTF
.	TRBV5-6	TRBD2	TRBJ2-5	TGTGCCAGCAGCTCCCGGGCCCTAGCGGGGGGCCAAGAGACCCAGTACTTC	CASSSRALAGGQETQYF
.	TRBV6-5	.	TRBJ1-1	TGTGCCAGCAGTTACGGGAGGGGTCGGAACACTGAAGCTTTCTTT	CASSYGRGRNTEAFF
.	TRBV30	TRBD1	TRBJ1-3	TGTGCCTGGGACAGGGACAGGGGCCATTCTGGAAACACCATATATTTT	CAWDRDRGHSGNTIYF
.	TRBV4-3	.	TRBJ1-5	TGCGCCAGCAGCCCCACGCTCGGGATGGGCAATCAGCCCCAGCATTTT	CASSPTLGMGNQPQHF
.	TRBV4-1	TRBD1	TRBJ1-1	TGCGCCAGCAGCCAAGGGAGACAGGGGGCCCAGAACACTGAAGCTTTCTTT	CASSQGRQGAQNTEAFF
.	TRBV7-9	TRBD1	TRBJ2-2	TGTGCCAGCAGCGAAGGACAGGGCAACACCGGGGAGCTGTTTTTT	CASSEGQGNTGELFF
.	TRBV2	TRBD2	TRBJ2-1	TGTGCCAGCAGTCCACTAGCGGGAGGCTCCTACAATGAGCAGTTCTTC	CASSPLAGGSYNEQFF
.	TRBV21-1	.	TRBJ2-7	TGTGCCAGCATGTGGGGGTACGGACTAGGTCCATTCTACGAGCAGTACTTC	CASMWGYGLGPFYEQYF
few	TRBV9	TRBD2	TRBJ2-1	TGTGCCAGCAGCGTTACCACTAGCGGGAATACGAATGAGCAGTTCTTC	CASSVTTSGNTNEQFF
.	TRBV18	TRBD1	TRBJ1-5	TGTGCCAGCTCAGCTGACAGGGATCAGCCTCAGCATTTT	CASSADRDQPQHF
.	TRBV7-2	TRBD2	TRBJ2-7	TGTGCCAGCGAGTCCGTCTGGACTAGCGGGAGTGAAGTTACCGAGCAGTACTTC	CASESVWTSGSEVTEQYF
.	TRBV28	TRBD2	TRBJ2-5	TGTGCCAGCAGTCCGGGACTAGCGGGAGCGGAGACCCAGTACTTC	CASSPGLAGAETQYF
once	TRBV6-6	TRBD2	TRBJ2-1	TGTGCCAGCAGCAGGGGGCGGACTAGCGGGAGTATTGAGCAGTTCTTC	CASSRGRTSGSIEQFF
.	TRBV6-5	.	TRBJ2-5	TGTGCCAGCAGTCCCGGTCGGTATACCCAGTACTTC	CASSPGRYTQYF
.	TRBV2	.	TRBJ2-7	TGTGCCAGCAGTGATCCGAGCTCCTACGAGCAGTACTTC	CASSDPSSYEQYF
.	TRBV19	TRBD2	TRBJ2-2	TGTGCCAGTAGTCCTAGAGGGATAGCGGGAGGGCTCAGCACCGGGGAGCTGTTTTTT	CASSPRGIAGGLSTGELFF
.	TRBV18	.	TRBJ1-2	TGTGCCAGCTCATCACAACAGGGACATGGCTACACCTTC	CASSSQQGHGYTF
.	TRBV29-1	TRBD1	TRBJ2-3	TGCAGCGTAGACAGGGGTTTGGATACGCAGTATTTT	CSVDRGLDTQYF
.	TRBV15	.	TRBJ2-7	TGTGCCACCTCCTCGGGTGATGGGGCTTACGAGCAGTACTTC	CATSSGDGAYEQYF
.	TRBV19	.	TRBJ2-7	TGTGCCAGTAGTATTTTCGGTGGGGCGTCCTACGAGCAGTACTTC	CASSIFGGASYEQYF
.	TRBV5-1	.	TRBJ2-1	TGCGCCAGCAGAATTGGAGGCTACAATGAGCAGTTCTTC	CASRIGGYNEQFF
.	TRBV7-9	TRBD1	TRBJ1-5	TGTGCCAGCAGCCGGGGACAGGACTTAAATCAGCCCCAGCATTTT	CASSRGQDLNQPQHF
.	TRBV5-6	TRBD1	TRBJ2-1	TGTGCCAGCAGCTCCCCCAGGGACAGGTATAACAATGAGCAGTTCTTC	CASSSPRDRYNNEQFF
.	TRBV27	.	TRBJ2-7	TGTGCCAGCAGTTTCCAGGGGAGCTCCTACGAGCAGTACTTC	CASSFQGSSYEQYF
.	TRBV7-9	.	TRBJ2-5	TGTGCCAGCAGTTATCCTAGGCGCGAGACCCGGTACTTC	CASSYPRRETRYF
.	TRBV28	TRBD1	TRBJ1-1	TGTGCCAGCAGGACGACAGGGAGTAACACTGAAGCTTTCTTT	CASRTTGSNTEAFF
.	TRBV7-9	.	TRBJ2-7	TGTGCCAGCAGCCGCCCGAGTGGGCTAGCGTCCTACGAGCAGTACTTC	CASSRPSGLASYEQYF
.	TRBV27	TRBD1	TRBJ1-1	TGTGCCAGCAGCGGGCCGGGACAGTATTCAGCTTTCTTT	CASSGPGQYSAFF
.	TRBV7-9	TRBD1	TRBJ1-2	TGTGCCAGCAGGGAGGGGACAGGGCAGTACTATGGCTACACCTTC	CASREGTGQYYGYTF
few	TRBV7-9	TRBD2	TRBJ2-3	TGTGCCAGCAGCTTCGGACGGGGGGCAGATACGCAGTATTTT	CASSFGRGADTQYF